This entry lists 4 T cell receptor beta chains sequenced from one sample in a study of T-cell memory formation after mild COVID-19. MiXCR was run by TCRdb on the 5' RACE reads, yielding one entry per CDR3 protein. This table holds approximately 150,000 distinct CDR3 sequences, about 19% found once. Sequencing was performed on PBMCs or a T cell subset sorted from them (not recorded which). The source is an adult woman who had mild COVID-19 (a few samples of this study predate the infection). Cell type and time point are not known.

This clonotype appeared once. The rearrangement joins TRBV29-1 to TRBJ2-5; tentative D call: TRBD1 (6 bases). CDR3 length equals 12 residues. Germline CDR1 reads SQVTM; CDR2 reads ANQGSEA. V was shortened by 4 bases and J by 10 bases, with 16 bases between the two germline ends. DNA of the CDR3: TGCAGCGTTGCCCGGGCAGGGGCTGACCAGTACTTC. It yields the protein CSVARAGADQYF.

This clonotype was seen a few times. The CDR3 loop reads CASSRTGQLGELFF. As DNA, the CDR3 is TGTGCCAGCTCCAGAACCGGCCAACTCGGGGAGCTGTTTTTT. V is TRBV25-1 and J is TRBJ2-2; D call uncertain. The V and J ends lost 8 bases and 7 bases respectively, with 17 bases between them. Germline V gene lookup returns CDR1 MGHDK and CDR2 SYGVNS. This CDR3 contains 14 residues.

CDR3 sequence reads: CASSFFLAGVNEQFF. CDR3 DNA: TGTGCCAGCAGTTTCTTCCTAGCGGGAGTTAATGAGCAGTTCTTC. The genes are TRBV12-3 or TRBV12-4 and TRBJ2-1; 10 positions agree with TRBD2. This CDR3 region has 15 residues. V was pared by 3 bases and J by 7 bases, with 6 bases of the junction left unmatched.

This clonotype was detected a few times. The gene calls are TRBV19 and TRBJ1-1, with D possibly being TRBD1 (5 bases). There are 14 residues in the CDR3. The V gene lost 3 bases and the J gene lost 0 bases, with 8 bases spanning the gap. The germline V gene has CDR1 LNHDA and CDR2 SQIVND (reference sequence). The chain's CDR3 is CASSMGHLNTEAFF. As DNA, the CDR3 is TGTGCCAGTAGTATGGGGCACCTGAACACTGAAGCTTTCTTT.